This T cell receptor (beta chain) originates from a study of blood T cell repertoires in COVID-19. The overall study: Whether acute or convalescent, the COVID-19 samples came from the United States, Italy and Spain. PBMCs, B-cell-depleted T cells, or T cells were the source of the cDNA or gDNA that made up the material.

With 3 bases removed from V and 0 bases from J, the gap between germline ends came to 18 bases. The CDR3 has 18 residues. In germline, CDR1 is SGHVS, CDR2 FNYEAQ. Per the authors' pipeline: Amplification from reference gene primers served as the basis for estimated nucleated cell counts. Method: immunoSEQ multiplex PCR; TCRdb's copy keeps in-frame clones and lacks some. V and J calls and clone size are given by that table; D and trimming were obtained from the DNA. The sample contains around 260,000 clones, roughly 90% of which appear only once. This clonotype originated in a man between 60 and 75 years old who had recovered from COVID-19. This rearrangement joins TRBV7-6 to TRBJ2-1; the D gene is possibly TRBD2 (5 bases). Sequenced material: peripheral blood. The CDR3 sequence: CASSFSAPLRSSYNEQFF. The DNA for the CDR3 is TGTGCCAGCAGCTTTAGCGCCCCCCTAAGGAGCTCCTACAATGAGCAGTTCTTC. The entire variable domain, with the rest obtained from reference TRBV7-6 and TRBJ2-1, is as follows: GAGVSQSPRYKVTKRGQDVALRCDPISGHVSLYWYRQALGQGPEFLTYFNYEAQQDKSGLPNDRFSAERPEGSISTLTIQRTEQRDSAMYRCASSFSAPLRSSYNEQFFGPGTRLTVL.